This TCR beta chain was profiled in a study of identical twins. Trimming pared 6 bases from V and 9 bases from J, leaving 24 bases between. Germline CDR1 DFQATT, CDR2 SNEGSKA (reference sequence). The CDR3 is 15 amino acids. This clonotype has only a few counts. TCRdb reprocessed the 5' RACE reads with MiXCR, giving one entry per CDR3 protein. The top ten hold 8.5% to 10% of the sample, which has 350,000 or so distinct CDR3 sequences, roughly 9% seen once. The sample taken for sequencing was naive T cells sorted from blood. The sequence derives from a woman in her fifties or sixties in good health. The chain combines TRBV20-1 with TRBJ2-1; D may be TRBD2 (6 bases). This chain's CDR3 is CSAPLLSWEESEQFF. The CDR3 DNA is TGCAGTGCCCCCCTACTTTCGTGGGAGGAAAGTGAGCAGTTCTTC.